These 20 T cell receptor beta chains share one sample of origin, sequenced in a study of blood T cell repertoires in COVID-19. The protocol was immunoSEQ multiplex PCR, while the TCRdb copy is restricted to in-frame clones and leaves out a portion. Among around 320,000 clones listed, roughly 88% were seen once. Sample: peripheral blood. The origin of the receptors is a woman aged 25 to 45 who had recovered from COVID-19.

The V gene is TRBV7-9, the J gene TRBJ2-3; weak D call: TRBD1 (6 bases). This CDR3 contains 15 residues. From germline, CDR1 is SEHNR and CDR2 FQNEAQ (reference sequence). Trimming shortened V by 4 bases and J by 6 bases, and 17 bases separated the two germline ends. DNA of the CDR3: TGTGCCAGCAGCTCAGGGGTATCGGGTGGCGATACGCAGTATTTT. This translates into CASSSGVSGGDTQYF.

This rearrangement joins TRBV5-1 to TRBJ1-6; the D is unclear. V shed 0 bases and J shed 9 bases, with 16 bases lying between them. CDR1 and CDR2 (germline): SGHRS, YFSETQ. The CDR3 extends over 16 amino acids. The chain's CDR3 is CASSLEVAKLGSPLHF. The CDR3 DNA is TGCGCCAGCAGCTTGGAGGTAGCCAAACTGGGTTCACCCCTCCACTTT. Using reference TRBV5-1 and TRBJ1-6 for the parts outside the CDR3, the full variable domain is KAGVTQTPRYLIKTRGQQVTLSCSPISGHRSVSWYQQTPGQGLQFLFEYFSETQRNKGNFPGRFSGRQFSNSRSEMNVSTLELGDSALYLCASSLEVAKLGSPLHFGNGTRLTVT.

This clone was counted only a few times. This rearrangement joins TRBV28 to TRBJ1-4; D is undetermined. CDR3 length: 11 amino acids. Trimming took 6 bases from V and 4 from J, leaving 3 bases between them. Germline-derived CDR1 and CDR2 are MDHEN and SYDVKM. In DNA, the CDR3 is TGTGCCAGCAGGAGTAATGAAAAACTGTTTTTT. Its protein product is CASRSNEKLFF. Complete variable domain (other parts from reference TRBV28 and TRBJ1-4): DVKVTQSSRYLVKRTGEKVFLECVQDMDHENMFWYRQDPGLGLRLIYFSYDVKMKEKGDIPEGYSVSREKKERFSLILESASTNQTSMYLCASRSNEKLFFGSGTQLSVL.

V gene TRBV24-1 combines with J gene TRBJ1-1; a possible D gene is TRBD1 (5 bases). The CDR3 extends over 10 amino acids. CDR1 and CDR2 from the germline V gene are KGHDR and SFDVKD. Trimming removed 6 bases from V and 11 bases from J, with 9 bases in between. The DNA of the CDR3 is TGTGCCACCAGTTCAGGGAAGGCTTTCTTT. Protein: CATSSGKAFF.

The CDR3 protein is CASRGDSYQPQHF. The CDR3 nucleotides are TGTGCCAGCAGAGGGGACAGCTATCAGCCCCAGCATTTT. The chain uses TRBV5-5 and TRBJ1-5; 7 bases are a match to TRBD1. The V segment lost 5 bases and the J segment 5 bases; nucleotides outside the gene matches: 4. The CDR3 length is 13 residues. The germline V gene encodes CDR1 SGHKS and CDR2 YYEKEE (reference sequence).

This clone has more than one count but fewer than ten. The gene calls are TRBV28 and TRBJ1-2; possibly TRBD1 for D (5 bases). Per the germline V gene, CDR1 is MDHEN and CDR2 is SYDVKM. This CDR3 is 14 amino acids long. Trimming stripped 6 bases from V and 0 bases from J, with 11 bases between. CDR3 protein: CASSPGSANYGYTF. CDR3 bases: TGTGCCAGCAGCCCAGGGTCCGCTAACTATGGCTACACCTTC.

The rearrangement joins TRBV7-2 to TRBJ2-5; TRBD1 agrees at 10 bases. This CDR3 has 14 residues. After removal of 4 bases from V and 5 bases from J, the junction contained 4 bases not matched to a gene. Germline V lookup: CDR1 SGHTA, CDR2 FQGNSA. CDR3 coding DNA: TGTGCCAGCAGCTCCAGGACAGGGGGTGAGACCCAGTACTTC. The encoded protein is CASSSRTGGETQYF.

This chain joins TRBV2 and TRBJ2-2; 7 bases fit TRBD2. Trimming removed 6 bases from V and 3 bases from J; junction bases left unmatched: 7. The CDR3 totals 15 residues. CDR1 SNHLY and CDR2 FYNNEI come from the germline V gene. The CDR3 nucleotides are TGTGCCAGCAGGGGACCGGGGGGATACACCGGGGAGCTGTTTTTT. This gives the protein CASRGPGGYTGELFF.

This sequence joins TRBV4-3 and TRBJ1-3; D is ambiguous. There are 14 residues in the CDR3. From germline, CDR1 is LGHNA and CDR2 YSLEER. The germline V and J ends were trimmed by 3 bases and 2 bases, with 8 bases remaining between them. CDR3: CASSHGSAGNTIYF. The CDR3 DNA follows: TGCGCCAGCAGCCACGGGTCAGCTGGAAACACCATATATTTT.

This chain joins TRBV20-1 and TRBJ2-1, with D perhaps TRBD1 (5 bases). There are 16 residues in the CDR3. The V end was cut by 3 bases, the J end by 1 base, with 16 bases between. Germline V gene data show CDR1 as DFQATT and CDR2 as SNEGSKA (reference sequence). The CDR3, as DNA: TGCAGTGCTAGTTCGCTTGGCCAGGGTTCCTACAATGAGCAGTTCTTC. It yields the protein CSASSLGQGSYNEQFF.

The rearrangement links TRBV7-2 to TRBJ1-2, with TRBD1 identical over 9 bases. In germline, CDR1 is SGHTA, CDR2 FQGNSA. The trim removed 0 bases at V and 4 bases at J, leaving 6 bases unmatched. CDR3 length: 16 residues. The CDR3 region is CASSLARDRAGYGYTF. DNA of the CDR3: TGTGCCAGCAGCTTAGCCCGGGACAGGGCCGGCTATGGCTACACCTTC.

The V call is TRBV12-3 or TRBV12-4, the J call TRBJ1-2, with 7 bases lining up with TRBD1. Unmatched junction bases numbered 9, after V lost 6 bases and J lost 14 bases. This CDR3 is built from 11 residues. In DNA form, the CDR3 reads TGTGCCAGCAGCAAAGGGGGGACAGTAACCTTC. Amino acid sequence: CASSKGGTVTF.

The chain carries TRBV30 and TRBJ2-5; 9 bases are a match to TRBD1. CDR1 and CDR2 (germline): GTSNPN, SVGIG (reference sequence). The CDR3 length is 13 residues. With 3 bases clipped from V and 3 bases from J, the junction kept 2 bases outside the gene matches. The CDR3 region has the DNA TGTGCCTGGAGAGGACAGGGGAAAGAGACCCAGTACTTC. Translated, it gives CAWRGQGKETQYF.

Worth noting for this clone: This sample also contains other DNA sequences that code for the same CDR3. V usage is TRBV24-1 and J usage is TRBJ1-5, with D perhaps matching TRBD1 (5 bases). The V end lost 5 bases, the J end lost 1 base, and 11 bases lay between the germline ends. The CDR3 contains 15 residues. Germline assignment: CDR1 KGHDR and CDR2 SFDVKD. CDR3 sequence reads: CATSGGGPSNQPQHF. CDR3 in DNA: TGTGCCACCAGTGGGGGGGGTCCGAGCAATCAGCCCCAGCATTTT.

This chain links TRBV19 with TRBJ1-5, with a possible D match to TRBD1 (5 bases). Germline V gene data show CDR1 as LNHDA and CDR2 as SQIVND (reference sequence). The V gene lost 5 bases and the J gene lost 0 bases, with 14 bases spanning the gap. CDR3 size: 16 residues. The CDR3 loop is CASSPRGRNSNQPQHF. As DNA, the CDR3 is TGTGCCAGTAGTCCGCGGGGACGGAATAGCAATCAGCCCCAGCATTTT. The full variable domain, completed using reference TRBV19 and TRBJ1-5, is DGGITQSPKYLFRKEGQNVTLSCEQNLNHDAMYWYRQDPGQGLRLIYYSQIVNDFQKGDIAEGYSVSREKKESFPLTVTSAQKNPTAFYLCASSPRGRNSNQPQHFGDGTRLSIL.

The chain employs TRBV19 and TRBJ1-5; the match to TRBD1 covers 7 bases. The germline V gene has CDR1 LNHDA and CDR2 SQIVND (reference sequence). The CDR3 is 15 amino acids. V lost 1 base to trimming and J lost 7 bases; unmatched junction nucleotides: 7. The CDR3 nucleotides read TGTGCCAGTAGTATAGTACGACAGGGATTCCAGCCCCAGCATTTT. It specifies CASSIVRQGFQPQHF.

Worth noting for this clone: Other DNA variants within this sample encode the same CDR3. The V gene is TRBV12-3 or TRBV12-4, the J gene TRBJ2-5, with D maybe TRBD2 (6 bases). V lost 2 bases and J lost 4, with 8 bases in between. The CDR3 contains 13 residues. CDR3 sequence: CASSLQGGETQYF. Here the CDR3 DNA reads TGTGCCAGCAGTTTACAGGGAGGAGAGACCCAGTACTTC.

V usage is TRBV5-1 and J usage is TRBJ2-1; no definite D call. CDR1 and CDR2 (germline): SGHRS, YFSETQ. The length of the CDR3 is 13 residues. V dropped 1 base and J dropped 5 bases, with 7 bases sitting between them. CDR3 sequence: CASSLLINNEQFF. In DNA form, the CDR3 reads TGCGCCAGCAGCTTGCTTATTAACAATGAGCAGTTCTTC. Supplemented by reference TRBV5-1 and TRBJ2-1, the full variable domain reads KAGVTQTPRYLIKTRGQQVTLSCSPISGHRSVSWYQQTPGQGLQFLFEYFSETQRNKGNFPGRFSGRQFSNSRSEMNVSTLELGDSALYLCASSLLINNEQFFGPGTRLTVL.

V usage is TRBV9 and J usage is TRBJ1-5, with D hard to call. V lost 4 bases, J lost 8 bases, and 16 bases lay in between. The CDR3 covers 14 residues. Germline V lookup: CDR1 SGDLS, CDR2 YYNGEE. Here the CDR3 reads CASSFTASGEPQHF. For the CDR3, the DNA is TGTGCCAGCAGCTTTACAGCCTCCGGGGAGCCCCAGCATTTT.

This chain connects TRBV3-1 (or the pseudogene TRBV3-2) to TRBJ2-5, with TRBD1 matching 7 bases. Germline assignment: CDR1 LGHDT and CDR2 YNNKEL (reference sequence). Losses at the gene ends were 1 base for V and 2 bases for J; bases not matched to a gene: 4. The CDR3 is made up of 15 amino acids. The CDR3 sequence: CASSQVRGRQETQYF. The CDR3 DNA is TGTGCCAGCAGCCAAGTAAGGGGGCGACAAGAGACCCAGTACTTC.